This T cell receptor beta chain originates from a study of chemoradiotherapy in HPV16-positive cancers. At the level of the study: Functional T-cell assays on a couple of HPV16-positive patients' cells defined candidate HPV-specific clones and common TCR motifs.

Repertoires were sampled repeatedly during chemoradiotherapy. The assay was immunoSEQ multiplex PCR, and TCRdb's table has in-frame clones only and misses some. The data hold 9,900 or so clones, with around four fifths observed a single time. General observations from the study: For HPV16-positive patients, expanding HPV-responsive T cells associated with longer recurrence-free survival. Candidate HPV-specific clones and E7-related TCR motifs grew in tumor during treatment.

Trimming cost V 2 bases and J 4 bases, with 12 bases left between them. There are 16 residues in the CDR3. Germline CDR1 is MNHEY and CDR2 is SMNVEV (reference sequence). Concerning this clone: Its target is unknown.

This clonotype originated in a human donor with HPV-associated anogenital cancer. The chain couples TRBV27 to TRBJ1-6; D gene unclear. The sequenced sample was tumor tissue, obtained from a patient who underwent chemoradiotherapy. DNA for the CDR3: TGTGCCAGCAGTTTAGAACCTCGCGGTTATAATTCACCCCTCCACTTT. It codes for CASSLEPRGYNSPLHF.